One and the same sample provided the 21 T cell receptor beta chains below, sequenced in a study of blood T cell repertoires in COVID-19. Profiled with immunoSEQ multiplex PCR; TCRdb holds only in-frame clones, not every one. There are a few hundred thousand clones in the sample; 88% occur only once, and roughly 4% lies in the top ten. What was sequenced was peripheral blood. The receptors originated from a man in his sixties who had recovered from COVID-19.

This chain uses TRBV23-1 with TRBJ1-1; 10 bases agree with TRBD1. TRBV23-1 counts as an open reading frame of uncertain function. The ends lost 2 bases at V and 5 bases at J; junction bases unmatched: 8. This CDR3 region has 16 residues. This CDR3 is CASSQIRQGAITEAFF. The CDR3 DNA is TGCGCCAGCAGTCAAATCCGACAGGGGGCAATAACTGAAGCTTTCTTT.

The rearrangement joins TRBV5-5 to TRBJ1-6, with TRBD1 matching over 9 bases. Germline V gene lookup returns CDR1 SGHKS and CDR2 YYEKEE (reference sequence). The CDR3 is 14 amino acids. The J segment lost 8 bases and the V segment lost 4 bases, leaving 4 bases of the junction unmatched. The CDR3 here is CASSLGQGHSPLHF. Here the CDR3 DNA reads TGTGCCAGCAGCCTTGGACAGGGGCATTCACCCCTCCACTTT. The entire variable domain, with the rest obtained from reference TRBV5-5 and TRBJ1-6, is as follows: DAGVTQSPTHLIKTRGQQVTLRCSPISGHKSVSWYQQVLGQGPQFIFQYYEKEERGRGNFPDRFSARQFPNYSSELNVNALLLGDSALYLCASSLGQGHSPLHFGNGTRLTVT.

This clone showed up just a few times. The chain couples TRBV6-5 to TRBJ1-6; 8 bases line up with TRBD1. This CDR3 has 15 residues. V lost 6 bases, J lost 7 bases, and 8 bases stayed unmatched. CDR1 and CDR2 from the germline V gene are MNHEY and SVGAGI. The CDR3 protein is CASSSGTGLNSPLHF. The CDR3 coding sequence is TGTGCCAGCAGCTCGGGGACAGGCCTAAATTCACCCCTCCACTTT.

The chain uses TRBV10-2 and TRBJ1-2; perhaps TRBD1 as D (6 bases). The CDR3 covers 13 residues. The V end was cut by 5 bases, the J end by 8 bases, with 15 bases between. Germline CDR1 is WSHSY and CDR2 is SAAADI. In nucleotides, the CDR3 is TGCGCCAGCAGTATATCACAGGGCGGCGGCTACACCTTC. This gives the protein CASSISQGGGYTF.

The chain couples TRBV28 to TRBJ2-7; 7 nucleotides match TRBD1. Trimming at V came to 6 bases and at J to 3 bases, leaving 8 bases not matched to a gene. CDR1 and CDR2 from the germline V gene are MDHEN and SYDVKM. This CDR3 has 14 amino acids. Here the CDR3 DNA reads TGTGCCAGCAGCCGACAGGGCACTAGCTACGAGCAGTACTTC. Translated, it gives CASSRQGTSYEQYF.

The CDR3 nucleotides read TGTGCCAGCAGCCGGGGATGGGACAGGGCGACCATCGGTGGTCAGTACTTC. This encodes CASSRGWDRATIGGQYF. This chain uses TRBV7-2 with TRBJ2-5; 9 bases map to TRBD1. Germline V lookup: CDR1 SGHTA, CDR2 FQGNSA. The V gene end was trimmed by 5 bases and the J gene end by 11 bases; junction bases not matched to a gene: 21. The CDR3 consists of 17 residues.

V gene TRBV29-1 combines with J gene TRBJ2-1; D is possibly TRBD1 (6 bases). Trimming pared 3 bases from V and 12 bases from J, leaving 18 bases between. Germline values: CDR1 SQVTM, CDR2 ANQGSEA. The CDR3 has 13 amino acids. CDR3 DNA sequence: TGCAGCGTTGACAGGACTGGACAGACGGGGCAGTTCTTC. Its protein product is CSVDRTGQTGQFF.

J is TRBJ1-6 and V is TRBV5-4; possibly TRBD1 for D (5 bases). The length of the CDR3 is 13 residues. Looked up from germline, CDR1 is SGHNT and CDR2 is YYREEE (reference sequence). V shed 8 bases and J shed 6 bases, with 12 bases lying between them. For the CDR3, the DNA is TGTGCCAGTATGGGGGGAGCTAATTCACCCCTCCACTTT. Translation gives CASMGGANSPLHF. Variable domain in full (rest from reference TRBV5-4 and TRBJ1-6): ETGVTQSPTHLIKTRGQQVTLRCSSQSGHNTVSWYQQALGQGPQFIFQYYREEENGRGNFPPRFSGLQFPNYSSELNVNALELDDSALYLCASMGGANSPLHFGNGTRLTVT.

This chain links TRBV7-8 with TRBJ1-5; TRBD1 is a possible D gene (6 bases). The ends were cut back, 1 base at V and 7 bases at J, with 17 bases in the middle. Germline V gives CDR1 SGHVS, CDR2 FQNEAQ. This CDR3 has 16 amino acids. The CDR3 DNA follows: TGTGCCAGCAGCTTAGTTAAGAGGGGGGGGGAGCAGCCCCAGCATTTT. This sequence encodes CASSLVKRGGEQPQHF. The full variable domain, in which reference TRBV7-8 and TRBJ1-5 provide the parts outside the CDR3, is GAGVSQSPRYKVAKRGQDVALRCDPISGHVSLFWYQQALGQGPEFLTYFQNEAQLDKSGLPSDRFFAERPEGSVSTLKIQRTQQEDSAVYLCASSLVKRGGEQPQHFGDGTRLSIL.

The chain joins TRBV18 to TRBJ1-5; 8 nucleotides line up with TRBD1. The CDR3 is 16 residues long. CDR1 is KGHSH and CDR2 is LQKENI in the germline V gene. Germline trimming cut 3 bases from V and 4 bases from J; bases unmatched to any gene: 8. CDR3 sequence (DNA): TGTGCCAGCTCACCCACAGGGGGAGGGTTTAATCAGCCCCAGCATTTT. As protein: CASSPTGGGFNQPQHF.

The genes are TRBV12-5 and TRBJ2-2; D perhaps matches TRBD1 (7 bases). CDR1 and CDR2 from the germline V gene are LGHNT and FRNRAP. This CDR3 has 14 amino acids. With 6 bases removed from V and 2 bases from J, the gap between germline ends came to 10 bases. Written as DNA, the CDR3 is TGTGCTAGTGGGCGGGACAGAAACACCGGGGAGCTGTTTTTT. This sequence encodes CASGRDRNTGELFF.

This clone showed up just once. The chain carries TRBV18 and TRBJ2-5; 9 nucleotides line up with TRBD1. Germline V gene lookup returns CDR1 KGHSH and CDR2 LQKENI. This CDR3 is 15 amino acids long. V lost 6 bases to trimming and J lost 5 bases; unmatched junction nucleotides: 10. The CDR3 DNA is TGTGCCAGCTCTCCCGGGACAGGGCCCCCGGAGACCCAGTACTTC. Translating it yields CASSPGTGPPETQYF.

This chain uses TRBV6-5 with TRBJ1-2; no firm D call. Trimming removed 6 bases at V and 7 bases at J, with 21 bases between. Germline V CDR1 and CDR2: MNHEY, SVGAGI. The CDR3 is 15 amino acids. The CDR3 sequence: CASSSRRGGFFGYTF. The CDR3 nucleotides read TGTGCCAGCAGCTCTCGCCGGGGAGGGTTTTTTGGCTACACCTTC.

The chain employs TRBV12-5 and TRBJ1-1; tentative D call: TRBD1 (6 bases). V shed 0 bases and J shed 1 base, with 6 bases lying between them. Germline V gene sequence: CDR1 LGHNT, CDR2 FRNRAP. CDR3 length: 14 residues. CDR3 sequence (DNA): TGTGCTAGTGGTTTGGTAGGGGGGAACACTGAAGCTTTCTTT. Translated, it gives CASGLVGGNTEAFF. Together with reference TRBV12-5 and TRBJ1-1, the CDR3 gives the full variable domain: DARVTQTPRHKVTEMGQEVTMRCQPILGHNTVFWYRQTMMQGLELLAYFRNRAPLDDSGMPKDRFSAEMPDATLATLKIQPSEPRDSAVYFCASGLVGGNTEAFFGQGTRLTVV.

The rearrangement joins TRBV4-2 to TRBJ1-4; 11 nucleotides agree with TRBD1. This CDR3 is built from 16 residues. J lost 3 bases, V lost 3 bases, and 3 bases had no gene match. Germline V CDR1 and CDR2: LGHNA, YNFKEQ. CDR3: CASSQGQGVANEKLFF. CDR3 nucleotides: TGTGCCAGCAGCCAGGGACAGGGGGTGGCTAATGAAAAACTGTTTTTT.

The chain couples TRBV5-4 to TRBJ2-3; D call uncertain. Germline V gene sequence: CDR1 SGHNT, CDR2 YYREEE (reference sequence). V was pared by 8 bases and J by 4 bases, with 20 bases between. There are 15 residues in the CDR3. CDR3 protein: CASRFADTLADTQYF. The CDR3 DNA sequence: TGTGCCAGTAGGTTCGCAGACACATTGGCAGATACGCAGTATTTT.

This sequence joins TRBV9 and TRBJ2-5; a possible D gene is TRBD1 (6 bases). This CDR3 comprises 15 residues. CDR1 and CDR2 (germline): SGDLS, YYNGEE. Trimming removed 4 bases at V and 3 bases at J, with 16 bases between. The CDR3 reads CASSPRTDPKETQYF. CDR3 DNA: TGTGCCAGCAGCCCCCGGACAGACCCCAAAGAGACCCAGTACTTC.

This chain uses TRBV7-8 with TRBJ2-7, with 7 bases aligning to TRBD1. The CDR3 has 15 residues. The ends lost 5 bases at V and 0 bases at J; junction bases unmatched: 7. Germline CDR1 reads SGHVS; CDR2 reads FQNEAQ. The CDR3 coding sequence is TGTGCCAGCAGCCAGAAGGGACAGCTCTCCTACGAGCAGTACTTC. It is translated as CASSQKGQLSYEQYF.

This clone has just a few counts. CDR3 in DNA: TGTGCCAGCAGCCTCCGGGATCGAGGCCGTGGCTACACCTTC. Translating gives CASSLRDRGRGYTF. The V and J genes are TRBV7-2 and TRBJ1-2; D not certain. CDR1 and CDR2 (germline): SGHTA, FQGNSA. V gave up 5 bases and J gave up 7 bases, with 17 bases separating them. The CDR3 has 14 amino acids. Using reference TRBV7-2 and TRBJ1-2 for the parts outside the CDR3, the full variable domain is GAGVSQSPSNKVTEKGKDVELRCDPISGHTALYWYRQSLGQGLEFLIYFQGNSAPDKSGLPSDRFSAERTGGSVSTLTIQRTQQEDSAVYLCASSLRDRGRGYTFGSGTRLTVV.

The V gene is TRBV19, the J gene TRBJ2-3; 10 nucleotides agree with TRBD1. The V gene end was trimmed by 6 bases and the J gene end by 2 bases; junction bases not matched to a gene: 5. The CDR3 contains 15 residues. Looked up from germline, CDR1 is LNHDA and CDR2 is SQIVND (reference sequence). CDR3 sequence (DNA): TGTGCCAGTAGGGGACAGGGGAGTTTCACAGATACGCAGTATTTT. Translated, it gives CASRGQGSFTDTQYF. The variable domain in full, with the rest retrieved from reference TRBV19 and TRBJ2-3, is DGGITQSPKYLFRKEGQNVTLSCEQNLNHDAMYWYRQDPGQGLRLIYYSQIVNDFQKGDIAEGYSVSREKKESFPLTVTSAQKNPTAFYLCASRGQGSFTDTQYFGPGTRLTVL.

V gene TRBV27 combines with J gene TRBJ1-4; no definite D call. Looked up from germline, CDR1 is MNHEY and CDR2 is SMNVEV (reference sequence). This CDR3 has 15 residues. Trimming took off 3 bases at V and 0 bases at J, with 8 bases between the two ends. CDR3 sequence: CASSFIGATNEKLFF. The CDR3 DNA reads TGTGCCAGCAGTTTCATCGGAGCAACTAATGAAAAACTGTTTTTT.